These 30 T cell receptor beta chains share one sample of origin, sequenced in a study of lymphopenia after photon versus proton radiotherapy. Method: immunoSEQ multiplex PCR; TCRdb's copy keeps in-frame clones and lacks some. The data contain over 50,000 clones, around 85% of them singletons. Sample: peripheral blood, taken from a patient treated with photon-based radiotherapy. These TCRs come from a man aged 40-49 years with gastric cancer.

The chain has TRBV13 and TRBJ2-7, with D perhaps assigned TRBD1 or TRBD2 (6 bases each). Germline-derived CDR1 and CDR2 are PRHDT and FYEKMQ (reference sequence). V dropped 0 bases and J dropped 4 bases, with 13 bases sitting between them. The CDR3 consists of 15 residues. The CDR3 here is CASSLGAGGGYEQYF. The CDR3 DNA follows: TGTGCCAGCAGCTTAGGGGCAGGAGGGGGGTACGAGCAGTACTTC.

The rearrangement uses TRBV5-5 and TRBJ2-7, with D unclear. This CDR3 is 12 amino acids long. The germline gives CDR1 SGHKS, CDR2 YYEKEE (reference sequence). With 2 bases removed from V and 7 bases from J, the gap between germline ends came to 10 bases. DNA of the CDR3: TGTGCCAGCAGCTTCGTTCTTAATGAGCAGTACTTC. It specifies CASSFVLNEQYF.

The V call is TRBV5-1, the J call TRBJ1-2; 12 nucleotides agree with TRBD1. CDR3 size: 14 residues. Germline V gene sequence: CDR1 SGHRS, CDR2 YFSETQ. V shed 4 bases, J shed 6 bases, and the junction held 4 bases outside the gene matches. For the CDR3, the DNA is TGCGCCAGCAGCCGGGACAGGGGGCTCGATGGCTACACCTTC. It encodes CASSRDRGLDGYTF.

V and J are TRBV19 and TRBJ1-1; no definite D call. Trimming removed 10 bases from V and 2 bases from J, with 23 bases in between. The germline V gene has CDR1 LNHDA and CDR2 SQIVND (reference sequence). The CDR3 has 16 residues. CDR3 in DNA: TGTGCCACTACACGCCCCCCGGGAGTTCCCAACACTGAAGCTTTCTTT. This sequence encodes CATTRPPGVPNTEAFF.

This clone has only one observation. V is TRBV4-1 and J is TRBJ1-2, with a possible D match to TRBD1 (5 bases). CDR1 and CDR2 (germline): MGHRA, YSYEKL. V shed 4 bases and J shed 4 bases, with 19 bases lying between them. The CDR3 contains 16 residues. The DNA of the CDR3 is TGCGCCAGCAGCCGAGTAACAGGTCCCTTGGGCTATGGCTACACCTTC. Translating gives CASSRVTGPLGYGYTF.

DNA of the CDR3: TGCGCCAGCACCTTTGGCGGGCAGACGATAGGCACTGAAGCTTTCTTT. This codes for CASTFGGQTIGTEAFF. The chain uses TRBV5-1 and TRBJ1-1; no firm D call. CDR1 is SGHRS and CDR2 is YFSETQ in the germline V gene. The CDR3 covers 16 residues. The V end was cut by 6 bases, the J end by 4 bases, with 22 bases between.

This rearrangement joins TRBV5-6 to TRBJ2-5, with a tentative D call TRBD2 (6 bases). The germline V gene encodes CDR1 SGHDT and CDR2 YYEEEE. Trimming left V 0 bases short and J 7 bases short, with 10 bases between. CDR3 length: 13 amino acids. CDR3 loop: CASSLAGVGTQYF. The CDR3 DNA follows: TGTGCCAGCAGCTTGGCGGGGGTGGGGACCCAGTACTTC.

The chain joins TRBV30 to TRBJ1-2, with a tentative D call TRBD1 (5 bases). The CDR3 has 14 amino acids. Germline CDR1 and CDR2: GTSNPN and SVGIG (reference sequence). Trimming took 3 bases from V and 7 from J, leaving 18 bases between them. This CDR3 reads CAWRPPGPVLGYTF. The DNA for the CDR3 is TGTGCCTGGAGGCCCCCGGGACCGGTGCTTGGCTACACCTTC.

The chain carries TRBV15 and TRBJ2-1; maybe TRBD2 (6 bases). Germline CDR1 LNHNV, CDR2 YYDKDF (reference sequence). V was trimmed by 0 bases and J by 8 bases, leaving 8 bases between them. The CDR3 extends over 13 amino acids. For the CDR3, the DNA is TGTGCCACCAGCAGAGATCCGGGGGATGAGCAGTTCTTC. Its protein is CATSRDPGDEQFF.

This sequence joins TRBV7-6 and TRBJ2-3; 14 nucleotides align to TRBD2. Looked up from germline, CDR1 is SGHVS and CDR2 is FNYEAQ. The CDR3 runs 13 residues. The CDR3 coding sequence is TGTGCGACGACTAGCGGGGGGGCAGATACGCAGTATTTT. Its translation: CATTSGGADTQYF.

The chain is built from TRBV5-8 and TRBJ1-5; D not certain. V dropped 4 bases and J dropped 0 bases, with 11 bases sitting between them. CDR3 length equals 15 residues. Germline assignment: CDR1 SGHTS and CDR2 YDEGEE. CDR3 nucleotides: TGTGCCAGCAGCCCCGGGCTTATTAGCAATCAGCCCCAGCATTTT. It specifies CASSPGLISNQPQHF.

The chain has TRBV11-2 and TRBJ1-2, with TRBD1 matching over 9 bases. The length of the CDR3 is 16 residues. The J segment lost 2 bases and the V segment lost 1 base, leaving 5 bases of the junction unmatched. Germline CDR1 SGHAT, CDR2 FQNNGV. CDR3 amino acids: CASSLAPTGGNYGYTF. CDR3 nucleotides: TGTGCCAGCAGCTTAGCCCCGACAGGGGGGAACTATGGCTACACCTTC.

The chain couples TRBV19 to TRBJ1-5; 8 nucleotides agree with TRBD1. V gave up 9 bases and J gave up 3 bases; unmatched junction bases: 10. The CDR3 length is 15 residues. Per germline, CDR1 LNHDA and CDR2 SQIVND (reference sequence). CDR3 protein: CASVRQGLDNQPQHF. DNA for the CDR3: TGTGCCAGCGTTCGACAGGGGTTGGACAATCAGCCCCAGCATTTT.

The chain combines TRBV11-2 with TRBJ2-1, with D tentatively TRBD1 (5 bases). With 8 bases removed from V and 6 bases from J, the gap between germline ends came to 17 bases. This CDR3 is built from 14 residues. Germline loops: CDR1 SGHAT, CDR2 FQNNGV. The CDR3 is CASSRAGNSNEQFF. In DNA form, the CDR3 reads TGTGCCAGCTCCAGGGCAGGCAATTCCAATGAGCAGTTCTTC.

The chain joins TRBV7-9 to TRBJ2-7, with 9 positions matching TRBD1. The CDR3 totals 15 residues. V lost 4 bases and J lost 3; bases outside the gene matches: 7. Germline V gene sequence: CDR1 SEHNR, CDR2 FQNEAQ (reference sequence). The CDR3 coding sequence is TGTGCCAGCAGCTCGGGACAGGGACTCGTCTACGAGCAGTACTTC. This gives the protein CASSSGQGLVYEQYF.

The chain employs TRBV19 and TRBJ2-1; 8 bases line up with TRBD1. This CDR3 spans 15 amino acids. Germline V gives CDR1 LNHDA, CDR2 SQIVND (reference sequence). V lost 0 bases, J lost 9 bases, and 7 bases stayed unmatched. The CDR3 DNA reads TGTGCCAGTAGTATAGATCCCGGGACAGGAGGTGAGCAGTTCTTC. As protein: CASSIDPGTGGEQFF.

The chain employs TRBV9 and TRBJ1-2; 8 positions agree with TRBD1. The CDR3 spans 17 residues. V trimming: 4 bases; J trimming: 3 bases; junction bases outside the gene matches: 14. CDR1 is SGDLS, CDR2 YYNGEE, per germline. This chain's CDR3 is CASSSQHAGGADYGYTF. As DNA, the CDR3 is TGTGCCAGCAGCTCCCAGCACGCAGGGGGCGCTGACTATGGCTACACCTTC.

CDR3 in DNA: TGTGCCAGCAGCCCGACAGGGTCGAGAAACACCATATATTTT. Translation: CASSPTGSRNTIYF. The genes are TRBV11-2 and TRBJ1-3, with TRBD1 matching 7 bases. Germline CDR1 SGHAT, CDR2 FQNNGV. The CDR3 spans 14 residues. The V segment lost 5 bases and the J segment 5 bases; nucleotides outside the gene matches: 6. Variable domain in full (rest from reference TRBV11-2 and TRBJ1-3): EAGVAQSPRYKIIEKRQSVAFWCNPISGHATLYWYQQILGQGPKLLIQFQNNGVVDDSQLPKDRFSAERLKGVDSTLKIQPAKLEDSAVYLCASSPTGSRNTIYFGEGSWLTVV.

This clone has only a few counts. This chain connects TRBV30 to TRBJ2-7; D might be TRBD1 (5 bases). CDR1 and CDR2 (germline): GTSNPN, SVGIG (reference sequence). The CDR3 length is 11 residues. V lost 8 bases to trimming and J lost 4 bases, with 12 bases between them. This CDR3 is CAGIRAYEQYF. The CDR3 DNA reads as TGTGCCGGGATCAGGGCTTACGAGCAGTACTTC.

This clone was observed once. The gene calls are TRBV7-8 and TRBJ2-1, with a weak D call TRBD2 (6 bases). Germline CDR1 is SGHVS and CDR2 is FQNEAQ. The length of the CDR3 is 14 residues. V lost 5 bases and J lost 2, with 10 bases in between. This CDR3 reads CASSPGTPYNEQFF. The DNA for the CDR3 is TGTGCCAGCAGCCCGGGGACTCCCTACAATGAGCAGTTCTTC.

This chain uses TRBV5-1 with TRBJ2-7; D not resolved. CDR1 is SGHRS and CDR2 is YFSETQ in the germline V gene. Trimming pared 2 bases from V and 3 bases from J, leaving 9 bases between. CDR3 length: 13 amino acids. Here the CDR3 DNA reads TGCGCCAGCAGCTTTCAGCCTTTCTACGAGCAGTACTTC. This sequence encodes CASSFQPFYEQYF. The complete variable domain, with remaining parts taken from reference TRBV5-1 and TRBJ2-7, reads KAGVTQTPRYLIKTRGQQVTLSCSPISGHRSVSWYQQTPGQGLQFLFEYFSETQRNKGNFPGRFSGRQFSNSRSEMNVSTLELGDSALYLCASSFQPFYEQYFGPGTRLTVT.

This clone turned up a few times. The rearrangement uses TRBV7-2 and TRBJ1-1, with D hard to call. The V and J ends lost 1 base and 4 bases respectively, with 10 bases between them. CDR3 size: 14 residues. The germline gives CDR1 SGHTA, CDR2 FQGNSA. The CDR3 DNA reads TGTGCCAGCAGCTTAGGTCTGGGTACCACTGAAGCTTTCTTT. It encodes CASSLGLGTTEAFF.

CDR3 in amino acids: CASSASYEQYF. The CDR3 DNA reads as TGTGCCAGCAGCGCCTCCTACGAGCAGTACTTC. The genes are TRBV11-2 and TRBJ2-7; D ambiguous. There are 11 residues in the CDR3. V lost 5 bases and J 0 bases, leaving 2 bases between the germline ends. The germline CDR1 and CDR2 sequences are SGHAT and FQNNGV.

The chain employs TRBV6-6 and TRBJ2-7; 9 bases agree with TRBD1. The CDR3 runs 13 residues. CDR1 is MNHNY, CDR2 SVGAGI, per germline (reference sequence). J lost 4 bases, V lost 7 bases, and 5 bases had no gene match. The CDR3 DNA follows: TGTGCCAGCATGGCGGGACAGGGATACGAGCAGTACTTC. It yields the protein CASMAGQGYEQYF.

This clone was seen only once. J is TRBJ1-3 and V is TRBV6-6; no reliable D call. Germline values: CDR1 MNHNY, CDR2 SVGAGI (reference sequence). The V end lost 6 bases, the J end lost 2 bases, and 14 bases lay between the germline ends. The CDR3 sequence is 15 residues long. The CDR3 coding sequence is TGTGCCAGCAGCCCCAGAGTCTCCCCTGGAAACACCATATATTTT. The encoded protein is CASSPRVSPGNTIYF.

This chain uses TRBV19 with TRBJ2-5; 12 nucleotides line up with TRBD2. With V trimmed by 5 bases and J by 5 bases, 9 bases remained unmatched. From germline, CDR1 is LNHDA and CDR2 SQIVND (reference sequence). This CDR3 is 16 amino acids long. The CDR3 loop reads CASSPPLAGGPETQYF. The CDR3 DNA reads TGTGCCAGTAGTCCCCCTCTAGCGGGGGGGCCTGAGACCCAGTACTTC.

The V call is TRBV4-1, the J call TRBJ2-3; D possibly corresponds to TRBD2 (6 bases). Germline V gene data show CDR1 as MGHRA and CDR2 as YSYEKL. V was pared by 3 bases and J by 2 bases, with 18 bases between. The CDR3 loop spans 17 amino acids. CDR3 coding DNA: TGCGCCAGCAGCCATCCCTCGGGGCGGGGCCTCACAGATACGCAGTATTTT. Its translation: CASSHPSGRGLTDTQYF.

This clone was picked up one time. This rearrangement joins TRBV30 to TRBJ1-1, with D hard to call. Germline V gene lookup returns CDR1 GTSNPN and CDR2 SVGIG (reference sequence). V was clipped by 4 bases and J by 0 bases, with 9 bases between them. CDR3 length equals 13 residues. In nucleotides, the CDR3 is TGTGCCTGGATTGGGAGGATGAACACTGAAGCTTTCTTT. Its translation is CAWIGRMNTEAFF.

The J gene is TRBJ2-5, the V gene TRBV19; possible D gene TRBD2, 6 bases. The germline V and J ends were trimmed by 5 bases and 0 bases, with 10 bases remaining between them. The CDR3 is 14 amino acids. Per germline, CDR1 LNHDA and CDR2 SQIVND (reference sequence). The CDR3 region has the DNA TGTGCCAGTAGTCCCCAGCGGGACCAAGAGACCCAGTACTTC. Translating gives CASSPQRDQETQYF.

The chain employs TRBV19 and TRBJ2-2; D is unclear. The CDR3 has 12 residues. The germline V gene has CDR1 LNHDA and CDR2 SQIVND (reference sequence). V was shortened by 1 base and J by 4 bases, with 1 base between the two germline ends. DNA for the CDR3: TGTGCCAGTAGTATAGTCACCGGGGAGCTGTTTTTT. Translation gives CASSIVTGELFF.